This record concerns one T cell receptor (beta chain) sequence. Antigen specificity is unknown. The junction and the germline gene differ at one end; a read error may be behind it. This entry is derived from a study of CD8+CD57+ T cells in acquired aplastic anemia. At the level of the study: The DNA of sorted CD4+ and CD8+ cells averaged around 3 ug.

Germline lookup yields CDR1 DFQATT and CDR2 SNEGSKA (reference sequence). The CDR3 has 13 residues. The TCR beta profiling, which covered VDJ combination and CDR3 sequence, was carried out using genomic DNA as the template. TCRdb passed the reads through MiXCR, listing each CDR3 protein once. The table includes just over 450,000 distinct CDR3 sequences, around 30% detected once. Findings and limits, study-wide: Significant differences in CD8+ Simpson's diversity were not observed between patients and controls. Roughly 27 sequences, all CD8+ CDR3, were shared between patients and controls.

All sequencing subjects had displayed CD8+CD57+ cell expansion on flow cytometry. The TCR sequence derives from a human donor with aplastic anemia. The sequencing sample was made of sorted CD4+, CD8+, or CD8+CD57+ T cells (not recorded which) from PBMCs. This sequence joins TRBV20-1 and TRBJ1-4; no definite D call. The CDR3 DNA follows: TGCAGTCAAGCGGACCAAACTAATGAAAAACTGCTTTTT. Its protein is CSQADQTNEKLLF.